This TCR beta chain was captured in a study of blood T cell repertoires in COVID-19. On the study more broadly: Specimens from acute and convalescent COVID-19 originated in the United States, Italy and Spain. In each case, the material was cDNA or gDNA derived from T cells, B-cell-depleted T cells, or PBMCs.

Germline V gives CDR1 KGHSH, CDR2 LQKENI. CDR3 length: 15 amino acids. Trimming shortened V by 3 bases and J by 2 bases, and 13 bases separated the two germline ends. Authors' data handling: Researchers report that nucleated cell counts were estimated from reference gene primer amplification. The repertoire was sequenced with immunoSEQ multiplex PCR; TCRdb's copy has only in-frame clones and lacks some. V and J calls plus clone size are reproduced from that table; the DNA served to infer D and trimming. The repertoire includes 200,000 or so clones, approximately 84% of them detected once, and 6.9% sits in the top ten. Details on this clone: The same CDR3 is also encoded by other DNA sequences in this sample.

The chain is built from TRBV18 and TRBJ1-1, with D maybe TRBD1 (6 bases). This TCR came from a human donor with acute or convalescent COVID-19. The donor label of this sample is uncertain. What was sequenced was peripheral blood. The CDR3, as DNA: TGTGCCAGCTCACCCCCGAGCAGGGGTAACACTGAAGCTTTCTTT. The encoded protein is CASSPPSRGNTEAFF.